A single T cell receptor (beta chain) is shown here with its context. Its antigen is undetermined. This entry is derived from a study of cytomegalovirus exposure and HLA in healthy donors. A multiplex PCR was run with 60 Vbeta primers and 13 Jbeta primers. Sequencing used immunoSEQ multiplex PCR; TCRdb keeps in-frame clones, though not all of them. The repertoire includes fewer than 200,000 clones, around 80% of them detected once, and around 4.4% sits in the top ten. The study's findings and limits: There were reportedly fewer N-insertions in an Asian-associated ancestry cluster than the roughly 670-donor mean, in a later analysis. The authors later linked a missense DCLRE1C variant to TCR beta V- and J-gene trimming. The dataset shows that most TCR sequences were rare, while some public TCRs occurred in many donors.

Sequenced material: PBMCs. The source is a woman aged 45-65 years in good health and CMV-seropositive.

CDR3 nucleotides: TGTGCCAGCGGGTTACCGGGACTAGCGGGATCGGCGAACACCGGGGAGCTGTTTTTT. It codes for CASGLPGLAGSANTGELFF. The rearrangement uses TRBV27 and TRBJ2-2, with TRBD2 matching 13 bases. The CDR3 length is 19 residues. V dropped 8 bases and J dropped 0; count of bases not matched to a gene: 12. Germline V lookup: CDR1 MNHEY, CDR2 SMNVEV (reference sequence).